This TCR beta chain comes out of a study of long-term antiretroviral therapy in people with HIV. CDR3 length: 15 amino acids. V was clipped by 5 bases and J by 4 bases; unmatched bases: 4. From germline, CDR1 is SGHAT and CDR2 FQNNGV. Only United States sites treated participants with HIV. At survey level, the immunoSEQ assay was run in its v3.0 version. The data were produced by immunoSEQ multiplex PCR, yet TCRdb's version contains in-frame clones alone and is incomplete. The sample has about 25,000 clones; around 90% are singletons. The table lists this clone with a count of one. Its target is not known. Findings and caveats of the study: Repertoires looked antigen-experienced, with only a slight naive shift after ART.

The J gene is TRBJ2-1, the V gene TRBV11-2; 11 bases map to TRBD2. The input for sequencing was unsorted PBMCs, taken more than 4.3 years after starting antiretroviral therapy. The origin of this receptor is a young man with HIV. CDR3 sequence reads: CASSLTSGSYNEQFF. The CDR3 region has the DNA TGTGCCAGCAGCCTAACTAGCGGGAGTTACAATGAGCAGTTCTTC. The full variable domain, rest sourced from reference TRBV11-2 and TRBJ2-1, is EAGVAQSPRYKIIEKRQSVAFWCNPISGHATLYWYQQILGQGPKLLIQFQNNGVVDDSQLPKDRFSAERLKGVDSTLKIQPAKLEDSAVYLCASSLTSGSYNEQFFGPGTRLTVL.